This T cell receptor (beta chain) stems from a study of PD-1 blockade in classical Hodgkin lymphoma. Study summary: Patients were dosed intravenously with nivolumab at 3 mg/kg every 2 weeks.

Per the germline V gene, CDR1 is SNHLY and CDR2 is FYNNEI. V lost 7 bases and J lost 0, with 12 bases in between. The CDR3 consists of 14 residues. This clone was observed a single time. Its antigen is undetermined. The study's findings and limits: Baseline TCR diversity was reportedly lower in newly diagnosed patients than in healthy donors. It was reported as lower still in relapsed/refractory patients. Nivolumab initiation under 1 year post-ASCT meant exclusion.

Exposure to brentuximab vedotin varied, and each patient had relapsed following autologous stem cell transplantation. Generated by immunoSEQ multiplex PCR, the TCRdb table keeps only in-frame clones and is missing some. The data contain about 110,000 clones, 70% to 90% of them singletons. The V gene is TRBV2, the J gene TRBJ2-5; D ambiguous. This specimen was peripheral blood mononuclear cells (PBMCs), taken before the second cycle of nivolumab. This TCR derives from a human donor with classical Hodgkin lymphoma. CDR3 in amino acids: CASIAALYQETQYF. CDR3 bases: TGTGCCAGCATTGCAGCTCTTTACCAAGAGACCCAGTACTTC.